Here is one TCR beta chain with its context. The treatment: 15 to 20 received Ad26.COV2.S at low or high dose, single or two shots; about 5 received placebo; per-sample allocation not given. After the first vaccine or placebo injection, samples were drawn on day 63. The germline gives CDR1 KGHSH, CDR2 LQKENI. Losses at the gene ends were 0 bases for V and 6 bases for J; bases not matched to a gene: 0. The CDR3 extends over 15 amino acids. This sample is drawn from a study of Ad26.COV2.S vaccination and SARS-CoV-2 variants. This table comes from immunoSEQ multiplex PCR, and its TCRdb copy is limited to in-frame clones, with some not included. The sample has hundreds of thousands of clones, more than 80% seen once.

The sequences come from peripheral blood, collected in a trial of Ad26.COV2.S vaccine versus placebo. The V and J genes are TRBV18 and TRBJ2-1; 12 bases align to TRBD2. This TCR was recovered from a person aged 18-65 years who received the Ad26.COV2.S COVID-19 vaccine or a placebo. The CDR3 sequence is CASSPPGLAGNEQFF. The DNA of the CDR3 is TGTGCCAGCTCACCACCGGGACTAGCGGGCAATGAGCAGTTCTTC.